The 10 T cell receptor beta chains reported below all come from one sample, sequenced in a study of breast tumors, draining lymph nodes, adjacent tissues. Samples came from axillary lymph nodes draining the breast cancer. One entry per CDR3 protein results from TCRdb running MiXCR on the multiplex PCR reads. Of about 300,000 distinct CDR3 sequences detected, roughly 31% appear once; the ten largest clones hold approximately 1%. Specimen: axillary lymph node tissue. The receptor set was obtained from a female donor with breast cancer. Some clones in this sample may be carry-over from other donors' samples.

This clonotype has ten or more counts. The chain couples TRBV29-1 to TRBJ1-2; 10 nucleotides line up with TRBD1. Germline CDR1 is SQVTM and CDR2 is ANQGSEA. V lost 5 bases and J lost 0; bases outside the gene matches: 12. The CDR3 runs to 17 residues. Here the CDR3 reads CSVNSGTGANTNYGYTF. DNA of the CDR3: TGCAGCGTTAATTCCGGGACAGGGGCCAATACTAACTATGGCTACACCTTC.

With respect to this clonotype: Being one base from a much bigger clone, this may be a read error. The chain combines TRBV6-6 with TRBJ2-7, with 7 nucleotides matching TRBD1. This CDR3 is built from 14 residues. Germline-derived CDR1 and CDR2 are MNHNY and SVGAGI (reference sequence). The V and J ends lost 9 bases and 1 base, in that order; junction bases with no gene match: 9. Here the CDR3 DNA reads TGTGCCAGGCCGCGACAGGGTCATTCCTACGAGCAGTACTTC. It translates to CARPRQGHSYEQYF.

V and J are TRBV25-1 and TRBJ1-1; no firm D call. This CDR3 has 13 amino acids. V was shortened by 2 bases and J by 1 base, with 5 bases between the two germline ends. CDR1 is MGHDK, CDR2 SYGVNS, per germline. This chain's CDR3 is CASSERANTEAFF. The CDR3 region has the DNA TGTGCCAGCAGTGAAAGGGCGAACACTGAAGCTTTCTTT.

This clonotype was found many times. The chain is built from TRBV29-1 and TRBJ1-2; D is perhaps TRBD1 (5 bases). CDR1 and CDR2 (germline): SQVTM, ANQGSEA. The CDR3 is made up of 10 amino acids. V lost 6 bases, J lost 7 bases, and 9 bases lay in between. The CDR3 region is CSVLTAGYTF. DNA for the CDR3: TGCAGCGTCCTGACAGCTGGCTACACCTTC. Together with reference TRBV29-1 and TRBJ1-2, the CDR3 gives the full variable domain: SAVISQKPSRDICQRGTSLTIQCQVDSQVTMMFWYRQQPGQSLTLIATANQGSEATYESGFVIDKFPISRPNLTFSTLTVSNMSPEDSSIYLCSVLTAGYTFGSGTRLTVV.

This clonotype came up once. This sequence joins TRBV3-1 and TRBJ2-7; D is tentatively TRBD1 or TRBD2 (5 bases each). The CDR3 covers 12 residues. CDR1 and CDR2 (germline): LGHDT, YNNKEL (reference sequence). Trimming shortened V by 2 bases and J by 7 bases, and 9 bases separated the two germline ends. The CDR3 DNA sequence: TGTGCCAGCAGCCAATTAGAGGGGGAGCAGTACTTC. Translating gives CASSQLEGEQYF.

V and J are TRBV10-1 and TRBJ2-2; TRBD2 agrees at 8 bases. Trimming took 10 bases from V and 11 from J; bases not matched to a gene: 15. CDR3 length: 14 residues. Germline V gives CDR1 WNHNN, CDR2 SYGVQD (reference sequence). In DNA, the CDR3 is TGCGCCACAGCACCGGGACTAGGATACGGTGAGCTGTTTTTT. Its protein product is CATAPGLGYGELFF.

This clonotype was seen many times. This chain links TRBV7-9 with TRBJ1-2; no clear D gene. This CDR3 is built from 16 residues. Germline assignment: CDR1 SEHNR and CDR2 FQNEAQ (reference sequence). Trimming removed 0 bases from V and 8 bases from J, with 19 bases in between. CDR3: CASSLASPGYTSGYTF. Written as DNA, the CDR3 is TGTGCCAGCAGCTTAGCGTCCCCGGGATACACCTCCGGCTACACCTTC.

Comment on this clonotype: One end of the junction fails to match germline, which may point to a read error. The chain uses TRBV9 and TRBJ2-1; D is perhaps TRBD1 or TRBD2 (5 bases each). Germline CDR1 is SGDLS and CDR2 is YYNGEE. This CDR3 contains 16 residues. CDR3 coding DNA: TGTGCCAGCCGCGTAGAATCTCGGGGCTCCTACAATGCGCAGTTCTTC. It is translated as CASRVESRGSYNAQFF.

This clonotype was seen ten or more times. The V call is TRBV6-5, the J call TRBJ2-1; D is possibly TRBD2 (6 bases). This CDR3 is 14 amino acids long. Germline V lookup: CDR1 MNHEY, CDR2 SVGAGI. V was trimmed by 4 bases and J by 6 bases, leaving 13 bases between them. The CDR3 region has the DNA TGTGCCAGCAGTTCCCACGGGAGAGGCAATGAGCAGTTCTTC. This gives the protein CASSSHGRGNEQFF.

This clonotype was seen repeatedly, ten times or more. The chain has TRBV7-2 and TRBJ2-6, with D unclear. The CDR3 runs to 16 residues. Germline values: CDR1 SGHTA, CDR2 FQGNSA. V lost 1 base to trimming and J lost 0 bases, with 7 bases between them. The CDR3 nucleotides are TGTGCCAGCAGCTTAGAGGCCCTCTCTGGGGCCAACGTCCTGACTTTC. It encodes CASSLEALSGANVLTF.